The 3 T cell receptor beta chains reported below all come from one sample, sequenced in a study of cytomegalovirus exposure and HLA in healthy donors. Both 60 Vbeta primers and 13 Jbeta primers went into the PCR. Assay used: immunoSEQ multiplex PCR; TCRdb lists only in-frame clones, some missing. Its listing shows about 58,000 clones. Sequencing was done on a sample of PBMCs. These receptor sequences come from a woman aged 18-35 years in good health and CMV-seronegative.

The chain employs TRBV28 and TRBJ1-5; unclear D gene. CDR3 length equals 12 residues. In germline, CDR1 is MDHEN, CDR2 SYDVKM. V was cut by 8 bases and J by 3 bases, with 8 bases left in between. The DNA for the CDR3 is TGTGCCAGCGGCTGGTTCAATCAGCCCCAGCATTTT. It specifies CASGWFNQPQHF. Filled out from reference TRBV28 and TRBJ1-5, the complete variable domain reads DVKVTQSSRYLVKRTGEKVFLECVQDMDHENMFWYRQDPGLGLRLIYFSYDVKMKEKGDIPEGYSVSREKKERFSLILESASTNQTSMYLCASGWFNQPQHFGDGTRLSIL.

The chain combines TRBV5-1 with TRBJ1-3, with TRBD1 as a possible D gene (5 bases). The CDR3 has 16 amino acids. V was cut by 0 bases and J by 2 bases, with 12 bases left in between. CDR1 is SGHRS and CDR2 is YFSETQ in the germline V gene. Written as DNA, the CDR3 is TGCGCCAGCAGCTTGGACCTTCAGGGAACTGGAAACACCATATATTTT. Protein sequence: CASSLDLQGTGNTIYF. The complete variable domain, with remaining parts taken from reference TRBV5-1 and TRBJ1-3, reads KAGVTQTPRYLIKTRGQQVTLSCSPISGHRSVSWYQQTPGQGLQFLFEYFSETQRNKGNFPGRFSGRQFSNSRSEMNVSTLELGDSALYLCASSLDLQGTGNTIYFGEGSWLTVV.

The J gene is TRBJ2-7, the V gene TRBV5-1; D possibly corresponds to TRBD2 (7 bases). Germline V gene data show CDR1 as SGHRS and CDR2 as YFSETQ. V lost 4 bases and J 6 bases, leaving 17 bases between the germline ends. The CDR3 contains 14 residues. CDR3 nucleotides: TGCGCCAGCAGCAAACAGGGAGGGCTGGGCGAGCAGTACTTC. This encodes CASSKQGGLGEQYF.